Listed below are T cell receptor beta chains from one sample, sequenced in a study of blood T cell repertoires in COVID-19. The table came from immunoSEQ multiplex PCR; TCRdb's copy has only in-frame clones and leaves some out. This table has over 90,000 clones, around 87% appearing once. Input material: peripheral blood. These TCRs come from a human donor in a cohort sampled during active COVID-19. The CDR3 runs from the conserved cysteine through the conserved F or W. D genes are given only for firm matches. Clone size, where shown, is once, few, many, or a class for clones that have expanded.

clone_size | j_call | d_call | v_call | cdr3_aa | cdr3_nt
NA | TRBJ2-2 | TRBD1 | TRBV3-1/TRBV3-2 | CASSQRFFTGTGGTGELFF | TGTGCCAGCAGCCAAAGGTTTTTTACCGGGACAGGGGGAACCGGGGAGCTGTTTTTT
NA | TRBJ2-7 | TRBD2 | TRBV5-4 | CASSLAGRGNEQYF | TGTGCCAGCAGCTTAGCGGGACGGGGCAACGAGCAGTACTTC
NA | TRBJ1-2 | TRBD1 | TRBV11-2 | CASSSRTGGVYGYTF | TGTGCCAGCAGCTCTCGGACAGGGGGCGTTTATGGCTACACCTTC
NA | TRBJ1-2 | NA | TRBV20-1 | CSAKGNYGYTF | TGCAGTGCTAAGGGGAACTATGGCTACACCTTC
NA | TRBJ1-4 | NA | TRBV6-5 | CASSYTGNNEKLFF | TGTGCCAGCAGTTACACAGGGAATAATGAAAAACTGTTTTTT
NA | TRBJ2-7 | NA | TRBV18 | CASSPSGAVEQYF | TGTGCCAGCTCACCCTCTGGGGCGGTCGAGCAGTACTTC
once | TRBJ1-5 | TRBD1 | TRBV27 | CASSPLGQGAVYQPQHF | TGTGCCAGCAGTCCCTTGGGACAGGGGGCGGTTTATCAGCCCCAGCATTTT
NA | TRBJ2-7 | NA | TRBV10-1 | CASSTSGSLYEQYF | TGCGCCAGCAGTACCAGCGGGTCCCTCTACGAGCAGTACTTC
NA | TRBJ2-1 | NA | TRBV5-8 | CASSSQFGEQFF | TGTGCCAGCAGCTCCCAGTTTGGTGAGCAGTTCTTC
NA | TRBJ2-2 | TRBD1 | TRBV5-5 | CASSLMDRAGELFF | TGTGCCAGCAGCTTGATGGACAGGGCCGGGGAGCTGTTTTTT
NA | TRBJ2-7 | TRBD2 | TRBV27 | CASSPLGAGLNSYEQYF | TGTGCCAGCAGCCCGTTGGGAGCGGGGCTGAATTCCTACGAGCAGTACTTC
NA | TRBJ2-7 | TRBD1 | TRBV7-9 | CASSLWTGGDEQYF | TGTGCCAGCAGCTTATGGACAGGGGGCGACGAGCAGTACTTC
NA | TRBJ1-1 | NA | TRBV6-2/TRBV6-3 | CASSYPAGFAFF | TGTGCCAGCAGTTATCCTGCAGGGTTCGCTTTCTTT
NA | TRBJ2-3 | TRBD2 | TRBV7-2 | CASSLSGGDTQYF | TGTGCCAGCAGCTTAAGCGGGGGCGATACGCAGTATTTT
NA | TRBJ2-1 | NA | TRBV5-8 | CASSPGLTLFF | TGTGCCAGCAGCCCCGGACTAACCCTGTTCTTC
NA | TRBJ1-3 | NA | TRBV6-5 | CASSYSTGPGNTIYF | TGTGCCAGCAGTTACTCGACGGGTCCTGGAAACACCATATATTTT
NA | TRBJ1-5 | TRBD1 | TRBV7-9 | CASSADRAGDQPQHF | TGTGCCAGCAGCGCCGACAGGGCCGGGGATCAGCCCCAGCATTTT
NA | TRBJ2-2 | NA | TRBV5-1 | CASRRAQNTGELFF | TGCGCCAGCAGGCGGGCTCAGAACACCGGGGAGCTGTTTTTT
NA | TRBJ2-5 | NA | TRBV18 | CASSPKGQQETQYF | TGTGCCAGCTCACCAAAAGGACAGCAAGAGACCCAGTACTTC
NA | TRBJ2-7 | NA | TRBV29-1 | CSGENVGTYQQYF | TGCAGCGGGGAGAACGTCGGGACATACCAGCAGTACTTC
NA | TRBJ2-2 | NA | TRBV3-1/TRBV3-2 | CASGWPAGTGELFF | TGTGCCAGCGGATGGCCCGCGGGGACCGGGGAGCTGTTTTTT
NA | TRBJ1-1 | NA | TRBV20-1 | CSASRRANTEAFF | TGCAGTGCTAGTCGGCGGGCGAACACTGAAGCTTTCTTT
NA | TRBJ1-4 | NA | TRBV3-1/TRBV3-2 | CASSQDTGNEKLFF | TGTGCCAGCAGCCAAGATACCGGGAATGAAAAACTGTTTTTT
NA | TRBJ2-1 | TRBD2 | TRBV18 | CASSRGSGGQSSYNEQFF | TGTGCCAGCTCGCGGGGTAGCGGGGGGCAGAGCTCCTACAATGAGCAGTTCTTC
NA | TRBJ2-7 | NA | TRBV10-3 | CATGTGSYEQYF | TGTGCCACGGGAACAGGGTCCTACGAGCAGTACTTC
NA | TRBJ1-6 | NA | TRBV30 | CAWSLFRTDNSPLHF | TGTGCCTGGAGTTTGTTCCGGACAGATAATTCACCCCTCCACTTT